These T cell receptor beta chains were read from a single sample in a study of CD8 T cells in ankylosing spondylitis. TCRdb used MiXCR to reprocess the 5' RACE reads, holding one entry per CDR3 protein. The sample has fewer than 250,000 distinct CDR3 sequences, approximately 30% seen once. Sequencing was performed on blood, either unsorted or a sorted T cell fraction (not recorded which). The receptors were gathered from a male donor with ankylosing spondylitis or in good health (not recorded which). The CDR3 runs from the conserved cysteine through the conserved F or W. Each record gives: CDR3 DNA, CDR3 protein, V gene, D gene, J gene, clone size. D genes are given only for firm matches. Clone size is not always given. Where it is, it says once, few, many or a class for expanded clones.

TGCAGTGCTAGAGCTTGGAGTCAGGAGCTGTTTTTT	CSARAWSQELFF	TRBV20-1	.	TRBJ2-2	few
TGTGCCAGCACCCTAGCGGAAACTAGCACAGATACGCAGTATTTT	CASTLAETSTDTQYF	TRBV7-8	TRBD2	TRBJ2-3	.
TGTGCCAGCAGTAAGGACAGCGGCTCACCCCTCCACTTT	CASSKDSGSPLHF	TRBV6-1	.	TRBJ1-6	.
TGCAGTGCTAGTCAAGTTACTTACGAGCAGTACTTC	CSASQVTYEQYF	TRBV20-1	.	TRBJ2-7	few
TGTGCCAGCCTGGGGTGGGGACTCCTCTCAGATACGCAGTATTTT	CASLGWGLLSDTQYF	TRBV12-3/TRBV12-4	.	TRBJ2-3	.
TGTGCCATCAGTACAGCCGGGACAGGGCCCTACGAGCAGTACTTC	CAISTAGTGPYEQYF	TRBV10-3	TRBD1	TRBJ2-7	.
TGCAGCGTTCTTCGTCAGGGAGAGACCCAGTACTTC	CSVLRQGETQYF	TRBV29-1	.	TRBJ2-5	.
TGTGCCAGCAGCGTAGTCAGCTCCGGGGAGCTGTTTTTT	CASSVVSSGELFF	TRBV9	.	TRBJ2-2	.
TGTGCCAGCAGCCCCCGTGGAGGGGCCTACGAGCAGTACTTC	CASSPRGGAYEQYF	TRBV7-3	.	TRBJ2-7	many
TGTGCCAGCAGCTCGGGACTAGCCCCCTACAATGAGCAGTTCTTC	CASSSGLAPYNEQFF	TRBV7-3	TRBD2	TRBJ2-1	few
TGTGCCAGTTCCCCGGGACGGAGATATAGCAATCAGCCCCAGCATTTT	CASSPGRRYSNQPQHF	TRBV19	.	TRBJ1-5	few
TGCGCCAGCAGCTCGACCCGGACTAGCGGAGAGAACACCGGGGAGCTGTTTTTT	CASSSTRTSGENTGELFF	TRBV5-1	TRBD2	TRBJ2-2	once
TGCAGTGCCCGAACAGGAGAGGGGTGGCAGCCCCAGCATTTT	CSARTGEGWQPQHF	TRBV20-1	.	TRBJ1-5	.
TGTGCCAGCAGCCCGTTAGCGGGGGGGCAGCCAGATACGCAGTATTTT	CASSPLAGGQPDTQYF	TRBV7-9	TRBD2	TRBJ2-3	.
TGCGCCAGCAGCCGGGACGGTGACAATCAGCCCCAGCATTTT	CASSRDGDNQPQHF	TRBV5-1	.	TRBJ1-5	few
TGTGCCAGCAGCGACACTTACGAGCAGTACTTC	CASSDTYEQYF	TRBV28	.	TRBJ2-7	few
TGTGCCAGCAGCTTAGTGGGGCAGGGGGCAAGCAATGAGCAGTTCTTC	CASSLVGQGASNEQFF	TRBV7-2	TRBD1	TRBJ2-1	.
TGTGCTAGTGGTTTGGGTGGGCCAGATAAAACTGAAGCTTTCTTT	CASGLGGPDKTEAFF	TRBV12-5	.	TRBJ1-1	.